This T cell receptor (beta chain) was sequenced for a study of beta chain features in type 1 diabetes (dated by TCRdb to the late 2010s). At the level of the whole study: Mean age, gender distribution, total cell number and subset yield did not differ between patients and healthy donors. Regulatory and stem cell-like memory subsets were obtained from only 8 patients and roughly eight healthy donors, while naive and central memory subsets were obtained from all 30 or so donors. A total of roughly 110 million sorted cells were examined across all samples, and the number of cells per subset was strongly correlated with RNA yield. In the study, TCRB repertoires of sorted circulating CD4+ T cell subsets from recently diagnosed type 1 diabetes patients were compared with those of matched healthy donors.

All of the isolated RNA was reverse transcribed with the High Capacity cDNA Reverse Transcription Kit, so expressed TCRB transcripts were sequenced. Deep immunoSEQ sequencing was performed on naive, central memory and regulatory T cell samples, with an average of roughly 3.6 million total reads per sample. Sorted cells were lysed in RLT buffer, and RNA was extracted using DNase-treated RNeasy Micro or Mini kits according to cell number. Each cell subset was processed on its own to prevent cross-contamination, while patient and healthy donor samples were processed together. The immunoSEQ multiplex PCR was used to amplify TCRB sequences from cDNA, yielding 87-bp fragments that span the CDR3 region. Sequencing of the amplicons was performed on the Illumina HiSeq platform. Processing in the source paper ran as follows. PCR bias was corrected computationally using synthetic template baselines, and reads within Hamming distance 2 were collapsed, with unmergeable singletons discarded. Reads were aligned to IMGT to assign V, D and J genes, CDR3 length, and insertions or deletions at six rearrangement sites. Clonotype counts were normalized to sorted cell number within each subset before computing true diversity and Gini coefficients with the tcR R package. The overlap coefficient, calculated on TCRB nucleotide sequences, was used to quantify repertoire sharing. Out-of-frame TCRB sequences from naive cells were analyzed to stand in for the pre-selection repertoire. TCRdb re-hosts the immuneACCESS table, in-frame sequences only. Its copies lack some clones; in the studies checked, an unresolved V gene accounts for under half of them, and the cause for the rest is not known. That table furnishes V, J and clone size, whereas the DNA furnished D and trimming. For this sample there are hundreds of thousands of clones; over 13% appear just once. Clones ranked in the top ten supply roughly 0.04% of the sample.

In the germline V gene, CDR1 corresponds to SGHRS and CDR2 to YFSETQ. Including cysteine and phenylalanine, the CDR3 has 15 amino acids. Here the CDR3 DNA is all that survives: 45 bases in frame from base 1. Germline trimming amounts to 0 bases on V and 2 bases on J, with 1 as the count of junction bases outside the gene matches. Paper-wide results and their limitations: Naive, central memory and regulatory TCRB repertoires appeared more similar among patients than among healthy donors. At VDJ recombination sites, type 1 diabetes patients had fewer insertions and more deleted nucleotides, which implies abnormalities in thymic rearrangement. HLA sub-analyses involved small numbers of individuals, so any influence of HLA type on TCRB rearrangement remained unresolved. In all four CD4+ subsets, TCRB CDR3 length was moderately but significantly shorter in type 1 diabetes patients. Shorter templates might be favored by PCR, yet because patient and control samples were amplified and corrected together, any such skew would affect both groups equally. Because cDNA rather than genomic DNA was sequenced, highly expressing activated cells could have been over-represented, although no difference in activation and CD3 levels was found between groups.

This clone has more than one count but fewer than ten. Its recognized antigen is unknown. Base-call qualities are not available, and no considerably larger clone is one nucleotide away. Other DNA sequences from this sample encode an identical CDR3 as well. A single peripheral blood draw of around 120 mL on average was collected from each donor into heparinised tubes. A BD FACSAria II and a panel including CD45RO, CCR7, CD25, CD127, CD95 and CD27 were used to sort naive, central memory, regulatory and stem cell-like memory CD4+ T cells. All sorted populations exceeded 95% purity. PBMCs were isolated right away by Lymphoprep density gradient centrifugation and were stained directly, without culture. So that batch effects would be minimized, each experiment stained and sorted samples in pairs, pairing one healthy donor with one patient.

Sequenced sample: naive CD4+ T cells from blood. What the cell subset or site label conveys for this sample: true naive CD4+ T cells. The chain is made from TRBV5-1 and TRBJ2-1; 8 middle bases align to TRBD2. The clonotype comes from a man younger than 35 with type 1 diabetes. The nucleotide sequence is given as TGCGCCAGCAGCTTGGGCGGGGGGACCTACAATGAGCAGTTCTTC. Its protein is CASSLGGGTYNEQFF. Joined to the reference TRBV5-1 and TRBJ2-1 proteins, this CDR3 gives the full variable domain: KAGVTQTPRYLIKTRGQQVTLSCSPISGHRSVSWYQQTPGQGLQFLFEYFSETQRNKGNFPGRFSGRQFSNSRSEMNVSTLELGDSALYLCASSLGGGTYNEQFFGPGTRLTVL.